The subject of this entry is one T cell receptor (beta chain). Its antigen is not identified. Assay used: immunoSEQ multiplex PCR; TCRdb lists only in-frame clones, some missing. Found here are around 50,000 clones, less than 85% of them singletons; the top ten hold about 4.5%. The sample originates from a study of a mutant IDH1 vaccine in newly diagnosed glioma. Time point: week 47, end of study. The content of each vaccine dose was 300 ug of mutant IDH1 20-mer peptide, and topical imiquimod accompanied it. Per the germline V gene, CDR1 is GTSNPN and CDR2 is SVGIG (reference sequence). V shed 5 bases and J 2 bases; nucleotides not matched to a gene: 12. The CDR3 loop spans 16 amino acids.

The sample in question was PBMCs, obtained from a glioma patient whose treatment included an IDH1 peptide vaccine. The receptor's source is a young woman with glioma. Some clones in this sample may be carry-over from other donors' samples. The V call is TRBV30, the J call TRBJ2-7; 10 bases align to TRBD2. The CDR3 sequence is CAWVPTLAGVPYEQYF. Written as DNA, the CDR3 is TGTGCCTGGGTACCAACCCTAGCGGGAGTCCCCTACGAGCAGTACTTC.